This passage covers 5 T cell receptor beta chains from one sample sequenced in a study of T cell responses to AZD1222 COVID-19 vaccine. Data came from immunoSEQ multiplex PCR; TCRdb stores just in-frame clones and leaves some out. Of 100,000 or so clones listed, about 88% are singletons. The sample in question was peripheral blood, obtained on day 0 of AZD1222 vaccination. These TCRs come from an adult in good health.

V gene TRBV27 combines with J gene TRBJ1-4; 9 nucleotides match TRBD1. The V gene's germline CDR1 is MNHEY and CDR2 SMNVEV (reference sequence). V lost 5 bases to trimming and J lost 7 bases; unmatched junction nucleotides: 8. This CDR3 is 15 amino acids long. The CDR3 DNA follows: TGTGCCAGCAGTGACAGGGGGACGTTGGGTGAAAAACTGTTTTTT. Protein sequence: CASSDRGTLGEKLFF.

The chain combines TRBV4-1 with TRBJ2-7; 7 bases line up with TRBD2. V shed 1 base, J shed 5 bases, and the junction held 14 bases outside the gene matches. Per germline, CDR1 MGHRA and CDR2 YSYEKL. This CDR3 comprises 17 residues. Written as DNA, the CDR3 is TGCGCCAGCAGCCAAGCCGCCGCAGGACTAGTTGTGCACGAGCAGTACTTC. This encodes CASSQAAAGLVVHEQYF.

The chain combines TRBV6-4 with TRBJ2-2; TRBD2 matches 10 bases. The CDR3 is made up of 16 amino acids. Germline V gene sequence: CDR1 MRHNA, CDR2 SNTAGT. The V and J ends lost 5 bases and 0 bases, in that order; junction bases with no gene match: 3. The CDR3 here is CASSKTSGPNTGELFF. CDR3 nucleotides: TGTGCCAGCAGTAAGACTAGCGGGCCGAACACCGGGGAGCTGTTTTTT.

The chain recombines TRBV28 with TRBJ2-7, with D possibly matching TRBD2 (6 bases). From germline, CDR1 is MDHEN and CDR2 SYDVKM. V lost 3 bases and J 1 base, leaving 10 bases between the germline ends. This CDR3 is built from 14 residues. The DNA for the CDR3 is TGTGCCAGCAGTTTGGTCGGGGGATCCTACGAGCAGTACTTC. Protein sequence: CASSLVGGSYEQYF.

In nucleotides, the CDR3 is TGTGCCACCAGTGCCGAAGGGTTAGGCAATCAGCCCCAGCATTTT. Its translation: CATSAEGLGNQPQHF. This sequence joins TRBV24-1 and TRBJ1-5; no reliable D call. Trimming removed 5 bases from V and 2 bases from J, with 12 bases in between. Germline loops: CDR1 KGHDR, CDR2 SFDVKD. The CDR3 sequence is 15 residues long.